The present entry profiles one T cell receptor beta chain with its context. The source of the sample is a study of blood T cells in healthy people across ages. The CDR3 covers 14 residues. CDR1 is SGHAT and CDR2 is FQNNGV in the germline V gene. Investigators took ten milliliters of peripheral blood from every donor. Whenever a sample was processed, at least 7 million PBMCs were isolated. Extractions gave at least 5 micrograms of total RNA per sample. Using a J-beta primer mix together with a sample-barcoded 5' primer, a second PCR was run for roughly 6 to 12 cycles. MiXCR was run by TCRdb on the 5' RACE reads, yielding one entry per CDR3 protein. Of about 640,000 distinct CDR3 sequences in the sample, 58% are singletons; the top ten hold about two fifths.

The genes are TRBV11-2 and TRBJ2-7; no clear D. The J call is in doubt because the DNA end fits TRBJ2-5 better. Sequencing was performed on blood. This receptor was obtained from a man aged 55 to 70 in good health. CDR3 region: CASSPPPVGWTQYF. CDR3 nucleotide sequence: TGTGCCAGCAGCCCCCCTCCCGTCGGGTGGACCCAGTACTTC.